Below are 21 T cell receptor beta chains sequenced from a single sample in a study of T cells in Graves' hyperthyroidism and ophthalmopathy. Authors of the study amplified TCR beta CDR3 regions from RNA transcripts. Using the HTBI primer set, a first-round RT-PCR was run on the TCR CDR3. Each CDR3 protein gets one entry after TCRdb re-called the multiplex PCR reads with MiXCR. The sample comprises fewer than 650,000 distinct CDR3 sequences, 12% to 15% of which are singletons, and roughly 7% rests with the top ten. Specimen: blood. These receptors originate from a woman between 18 and 29 years old with Graves' ophthalmopathy.

There are many counts of this clonotype. The CDR3 reads CASSLESSGTDTQYF. The CDR3 DNA reads TGTGCCAGCAGCTTAGAAAGTAGCGGGACAGATACGCAGTATTTT. V usage is TRBV7-2 and J usage is TRBJ2-3; 7 nucleotides line up with TRBD2. Germline-derived CDR1 and CDR2 are SGHTA and FQGNSA. The length of the CDR3 is 15 residues. Trimming took 1 base from V and 3 from J; bases not matched to a gene: 4. Variable domain in full (rest from reference TRBV7-2 and TRBJ2-3): GAGVSQSPSNKVTEKGKDVELRCDPISGHTALYWYRQSLGQGLEFLIYFQGNSAPDKSGLPSDRFSAERTGGSVSTLTIQRTQQEDSAVYLCASSLESSGTDTQYFGPGTRLTVL.

This clonotype was observed many times. The chain carries TRBV12-3 or TRBV12-4 and TRBJ1-3; D is uncertain. CDR3 length: 15 residues. The V gene lost 4 bases and the J gene lost 0 bases, with 10 bases spanning the gap. CDR3 in DNA: TGTGCCAGCAGTTCAACTCGTAGCTCTGGAAACACCATATATTTT. Translating gives CASSSTRSSGNTIYF.

The chain links TRBV5-4 to TRBJ2-7; a possible D gene is TRBD1 (6 bases). The length of the CDR3 is 16 residues. Germline lookup yields CDR1 SGHNT and CDR2 YYREEE (reference sequence). Trimming took off 4 bases at V and 3 bases at J, with 20 bases between the two ends. CDR3 DNA sequence: TGTGCCAGCAGCCAGGGAACGCAGCTAGGGGGCTACGAGCAGTACTTC. This gives the protein CASSQGTQLGGYEQYF.

This clonotype occurred a few times. The J gene is TRBJ1-1, the V gene TRBV7-9, with 7 bases lining up with TRBD1. Losses at the gene ends were 5 bases for V and 1 base for J; bases not matched to a gene: 4. The CDR3 has 14 residues. Germline loops: CDR1 SEHNR, CDR2 FQNEAQ (reference sequence). The CDR3 is CASSPDRSNTEAFF. The DNA for the CDR3 is TGTGCCAGCAGCCCGGACAGGTCGAACACTGAAGCTTTCTTT.

Ten or more counts support this clonotype. The chain carries TRBV6-1 and TRBJ1-5; 10 nucleotides agree with TRBD1. After removal of 6 bases from V and 2 bases from J, the junction contained 7 bases not matched to a gene. From germline, CDR1 is MNHNS and CDR2 SASEGT. The CDR3 has 16 residues. The CDR3: CASSARGTGGNQPQHF. In nucleotides, the CDR3 is TGTGCCAGCAGCGCGCGGGGGACAGGGGGCAATCAGCCCCAGCATTTT.

This clonotype was seen a single time. The gene calls are TRBV4-1 and TRBJ1-3; unclear D gene. V lost 1 base, J lost 3 bases, and 16 bases lay in between. Germline V gene data show CDR1 as MGHRA and CDR2 as YSYEKL. The CDR3 has 17 amino acids. This chain's CDR3 is CASSQVPTIGVGNTIYF. In nucleotides, the CDR3 is TGCGCCAGCAGCCAAGTACCCACTATCGGAGTTGGAAACACCATATATTTT.

The chain couples TRBV7-9 to TRBJ1-6, with a possible D match to TRBD1 (5 bases). The V and J ends lost 5 bases and 8 bases respectively, with 19 bases between them. The CDR3 contains 16 residues. Germline-derived CDR1 and CDR2 are SEHNR and FQNEAQ (reference sequence). The CDR3 protein is CASSPPGPGLDSPLHF. As DNA, the CDR3 is TGTGCCAGCAGCCCCCCCGGCCCAGGGTTGGATTCACCCCTCCACTTT.

This clonotype was counted between two and nine times. This rearrangement joins TRBV5-4 to TRBJ2-2; 9 bases map to TRBD2. This CDR3 spans 17 amino acids. Germline V gene data show CDR1 as SGHNT and CDR2 as YYREEE (reference sequence). The junction had 7 bases not matched to a gene; V was cut back by 0 bases and J by 4 bases. The CDR3, as DNA: TGTGCCAGCAGCTTGGCCCTAGCGGGATATTCCACCGGGGAGCTGTTTTTT. This sequence encodes CASSLALAGYSTGELFF.

This clonotype was counted a few times. V is TRBV20-1 and J is TRBJ2-7, with 9 bases lining up with TRBD1. The germline V gene encodes CDR1 DFQATT and CDR2 SNEGSKA (reference sequence). The CDR3 extends over 15 amino acids. The junction had 9 bases not matched to a gene; V was cut back by 0 bases and J by 6 bases. CDR3 residues: CSARDEGTGRFEQYF. The CDR3 nucleotides are TGCAGTGCTAGAGATGAAGGGACAGGGCGGTTCGAGCAGTACTTC.

Only a few counts were recorded for this clonotype. The rearrangement uses TRBV2 and TRBJ2-2; no firm D call. CDR3 length: 15 residues. The germline CDR1 and CDR2 sequences are SNHLY and FYNNEI. V dropped 3 bases and J dropped 0 bases, with 8 bases sitting between them. CDR3 in DNA: TGTGCCAGCAGTGACACGCCGTCGAACACCGGGGAGCTGTTTTTT. It specifies CASSDTPSNTGELFF.

The chain joins TRBV4-3 to TRBJ1-1; no firm D call. Germline CDR1 LGHNA, CDR2 YSLEER. Trimming removed 3 bases from V and 5 bases from J, with 10 bases in between. The CDR3 runs 13 residues. The CDR3 region has the DNA TGCGCCAGCAGCCAGGCACGCAGGACTGAAGCTTTCTTT. Amino acid sequence: CASSQARRTEAFF.

The chain couples TRBV14 to TRBJ2-1; D may be TRBD1 (7 bases). Germline values: CDR1 SGHDN, CDR2 FVKESK. This CDR3 is 17 amino acids long. Trimming took off 0 bases at V and 8 bases at J, with 20 bases between the two ends. This CDR3 is CASSQDYTSQGGDEQFF. CDR3 coding DNA: TGTGCCAGCAGCCAAGATTATACGAGTCAGGGGGGAGATGAGCAGTTCTTC.

The chain couples TRBV4-2 to TRBJ1-2, with 7 bases lining up with TRBD1. Germline CDR1 and CDR2: LGHNA and YNFKEQ. The CDR3 spans 15 residues. The junction had 11 bases not matched to a gene; V was cut back by 1 base and J by 9 bases. CDR3 coding DNA: TGTGCCAGCAGCCAAGGAGACAGGGACCCCATCAGCTACACCTTC. Amino acids: CASSQGDRDPISYTF.

This clonotype was recorded at least ten times. The chain has TRBV7-9 and TRBJ2-5; D ambiguous. Deletions cut 1 base from V and 2 bases from J, with 8 bases between. This CDR3 region has 14 residues. Germline V CDR1 and CDR2: SEHNR, FQNEAQ (reference sequence). The CDR3 sequence is CASSLEGSQETQYF. CDR3 nucleotides: TGTGCCAGCAGCTTAGAGGGCAGTCAAGAGACCCAGTACTTC. Full variable domain (outside the CDR3, taken from reference TRBV7-9 and TRBJ2-5): DTGVSQNPRHKITKRGQNVTFRCDPISEHNRLYWYRQTLGQGPEFLTYFQNEAQLEKSRLLSDRFSAERPKGSFSTLEIQRTEQGDSAMYLCASSLEGSQETQYFGPGTRLLVL.

This clonotype was detected ten times or more. The V gene is TRBV7-9, the J gene TRBJ2-5; D assignment may be TRBD1 or TRBD2 (5 bases each). The germline V gene encodes CDR1 SEHNR and CDR2 FQNEAQ (reference sequence). This CDR3 is 20 amino acids long. Deletions cut 3 bases from V and 2 bases from J, with 28 bases between. DNA for the CDR3: TGTGCCAGCAGCTTCATCGGCGAGAAGGGAAATGGTGGGGGACAAGAGACCCAGTACTTC. Its protein product is CASSFIGEKGNGGGQETQYF.

This clonotype was detected many times. This chain connects TRBV27 to TRBJ2-7; 7 nucleotides line up with TRBD1. CDR1 and CDR2 (germline): MNHEY, SMNVEV (reference sequence). Losses at the gene ends were 5 bases for V and 4 bases for J; bases not matched to a gene: 8. CDR3 size: 14 residues. This CDR3 reads CASSPQGQAYEQYF. In DNA, the CDR3 is TGTGCCAGCAGTCCGCAAGGACAGGCATACGAGCAGTACTTC.

This clonotype has a count of ten or more. The chain has TRBV12-3 or TRBV12-4 and TRBJ2-1; 9 positions agree with TRBD2. This CDR3 has 14 amino acids. With 3 bases clipped from V and 5 bases from J, the junction kept 2 bases outside the gene matches. As DNA, the CDR3 is TGTGCCAGCAGTTTCGGGACTAGCCACAATGAGCAGTTCTTC. Translation gives CASSFGTSHNEQFF.

This clonotype was detected ten times or more. The chain uses TRBV12-3 or TRBV12-4 and TRBJ2-1, with 13 bases lining up with TRBD2. This CDR3 is built from 19 residues. Trimming took 5 bases from V and 0 from J; bases not matched to a gene: 10. The CDR3 loop is CASSPTGLAGEGSYNEQFF. The DNA for the CDR3 is TGTGCCAGCAGTCCCACCGGACTAGCGGGAGAGGGCTCCTACAATGAGCAGTTCTTC.

There are many counts of this clonotype. V is TRBV11-2 and J is TRBJ1-1; D is ambiguous. Trimming took 1 base from V and 8 from J, leaving 20 bases between them. This CDR3 contains 16 residues. The germline gives CDR1 SGHAT, CDR2 FQNNGV. DNA of the CDR3: TGTGCCAGCAGCTTAGGAGTTCGAGGAGTTGTTACAGAAGCTTTCTTT. Amino acids: CASSLGVRGVVTEAFF.

The rearrangement links TRBV3-1 to TRBJ2-3, with D perhaps TRBD1 or TRBD2 (5 bases each). The CDR3 runs to 14 residues. V was shortened by 3 bases and J by 4 bases, with 11 bases between the two germline ends. CDR1 LGHDT and CDR2 YNNKEL come from the germline V gene (reference sequence). Here the CDR3 reads CASSHPGRADTQYF. The CDR3 nucleotides read TGTGCCAGCAGCCATCCGGGGCGGGCAGATACGCAGTATTTT.

This clonotype came up many times. Here the CDR3 DNA reads TGCGCCAGCAGCCAAACCTACCGAGACAGAGATCGACGAGCTTTCTTT. Amino acids: CASSQTYRDRDRRAFF. The chain couples TRBV4-1 to TRBJ1-1; perhaps TRBD1 as D (5 bases). There are 16 residues in the CDR3. V was clipped by 2 bases and J by 10 bases, with 23 bases between them. The V gene's germline CDR1 is MGHRA and CDR2 YSYEKL.